This T cell receptor (beta chain) was captured in a study of Ad26.COV2.S vaccination and SARS-CoV-2 variants. Study in general: In the study, Ad26.COV2.S was injected intramuscularly once, or twice 56 days apart.

The CDR3 contains 13 residues. Germline V gene data show CDR1 as GTSNPN and CDR2 as SVGIG (reference sequence). V gave up 2 bases and J gave up 6 bases, with 10 bases separating them. As to treatment: over 15 received Ad26.COV2.S at low or high dose, single or two shots; roughly 5 received placebo; per-sample allocation not given. Sampling happened 63 days after the first vaccine or placebo injection. In Boston, an adult donor aged 18-55 years took part. Sequencing was performed with immunoSEQ multiplex PCR; in TCRdb, only in-frame clones are kept and a portion is missing. The sample consists of some 640,000 clones, around 89% of them appearing once.

The genes are TRBV30 and TRBJ2-2, with no clear D. Specimen: peripheral blood, collected in a trial of Ad26.COV2.S vaccine versus placebo. This receptor was taken from a person between 18 and 60 years old who received the Ad26.COV2.S COVID-19 vaccine or a placebo. The CDR3 sequence is CAWSTSRAGELFF. The DNA for the CDR3 is TGTGCCTGGAGTACCTCAAGAGCCGGGGAGCTGTTTTTT.